The 3 T cell receptor beta chains below all came from one sample that was sequenced in a study of cytomegalovirus exposure and HLA in healthy donors. The PCR was carried out with 60 Vbeta primers and 13 Jbeta primers. Profiling relied on immunoSEQ multiplex PCR, and the TCRdb table lists in-frame clones only, not all of them. Seen in this sample are 40,000 to 55,000 clones; the ten most common clones hold about 6%. The material sequenced was PBMCs. All receptors derive from a male donor in good health and CMV-seropositive.

V is TRBV29-1 and J is TRBJ2-3, with TRBD1 as a possible D gene (5 bases). Germline V lookup: CDR1 SQVTM, CDR2 ANQGSEA. V was shortened by 6 bases and J by 3 bases, with 19 bases between the two germline ends. The CDR3 sequence is 15 residues long. The CDR3 DNA reads TGCAGCGTGTCCAGGGTCGGAATTAGGACAGATACGCAGTATTTT. Translating gives CSVSRVGIRTDTQYF.

Details on this clone: This CDR3 fails to terminate in the conserved phenylalanine or tryptophan, so it likely reflects a read error. This chain links TRBV6-1 with TRBJ1-1, with TRBD1 matching 8 bases. CDR3 length equals 15 residues. Trimming cost V 8 bases and J 7 bases; bases outside gene matches: 15. Looked up from germline, CDR1 is MNHNS and CDR2 is SASEGT. The CDR3 bases are TGTGCCAGCGAACCCGAGACAGGGGCGAACGGTGAAGCTTTCCTT. Translating it yields CASEPETGANGEAFL.

The CDR3 DNA sequence: TGCGCCAGCAGCCAATCCCCAGGGGGTTCGGGAGAGACCCAGTACTTC. Translation gives CASSQSPGGSGETQYF. V gene TRBV4-1 combines with J gene TRBJ2-5; 7 nucleotides agree with TRBD1. Germline loops: CDR1 MGHRA, CDR2 YSYEKL. V lost 2 bases to trimming and J lost 4 bases; unmatched junction nucleotides: 10. The CDR3 loop spans 16 amino acids.